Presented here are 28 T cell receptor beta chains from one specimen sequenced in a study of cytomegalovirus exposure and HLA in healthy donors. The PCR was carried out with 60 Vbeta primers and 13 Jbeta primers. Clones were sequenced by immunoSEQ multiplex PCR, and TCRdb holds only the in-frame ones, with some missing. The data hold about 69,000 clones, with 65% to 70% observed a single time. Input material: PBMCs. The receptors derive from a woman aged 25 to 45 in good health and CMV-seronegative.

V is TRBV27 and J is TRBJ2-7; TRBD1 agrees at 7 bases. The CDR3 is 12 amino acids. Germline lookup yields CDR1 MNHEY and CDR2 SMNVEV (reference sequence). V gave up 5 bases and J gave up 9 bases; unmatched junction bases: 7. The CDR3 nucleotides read TGTGCCAGCAGTGGAGACAGGGTTGTGCAGTACTTC. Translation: CASSGDRVVQYF.

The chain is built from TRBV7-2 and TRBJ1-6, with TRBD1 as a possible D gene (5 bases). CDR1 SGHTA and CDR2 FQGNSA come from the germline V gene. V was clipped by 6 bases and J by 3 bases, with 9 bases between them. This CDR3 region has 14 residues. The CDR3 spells CASSTTDYNSPLHF. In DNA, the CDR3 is TGTGCCAGCAGTACGACAGACTATAATTCACCCCTCCACTTT.

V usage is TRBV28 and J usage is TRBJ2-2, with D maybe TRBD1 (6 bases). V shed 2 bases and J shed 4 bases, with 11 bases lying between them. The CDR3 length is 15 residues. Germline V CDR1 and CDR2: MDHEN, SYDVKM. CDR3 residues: CASSLGGQRTGELFF. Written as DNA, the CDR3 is TGTGCCAGCAGTTTAGGGGGCCAACGCACCGGGGAGCTGTTTTTT.

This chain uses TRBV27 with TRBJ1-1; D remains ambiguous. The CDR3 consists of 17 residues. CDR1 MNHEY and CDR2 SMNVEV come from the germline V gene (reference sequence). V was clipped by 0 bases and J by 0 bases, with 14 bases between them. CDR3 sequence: CASSLSGGRNLNTEAFF. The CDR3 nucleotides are TGTGCCAGCAGTTTATCGGGAGGACGGAATTTGAACACTGAAGCTTTCTTT.

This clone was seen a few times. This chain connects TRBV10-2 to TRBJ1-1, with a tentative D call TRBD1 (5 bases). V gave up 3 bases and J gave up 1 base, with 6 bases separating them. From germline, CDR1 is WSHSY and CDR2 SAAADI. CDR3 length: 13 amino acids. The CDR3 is CASSEQANTEAFF. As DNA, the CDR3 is TGCGCCAGCAGTGAACAGGCGAACACTGAAGCTTTCTTT.

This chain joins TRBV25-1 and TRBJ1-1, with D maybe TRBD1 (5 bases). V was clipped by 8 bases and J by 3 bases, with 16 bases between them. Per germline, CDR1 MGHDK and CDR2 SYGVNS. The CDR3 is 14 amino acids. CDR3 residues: CASGRLGGDTEAFF. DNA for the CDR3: TGTGCCAGCGGACGCCTCGGGGGGGACACTGAAGCTTTCTTT. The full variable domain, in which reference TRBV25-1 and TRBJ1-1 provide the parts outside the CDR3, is EADIYQTPRYLVIGTGKKITLECSQTMGHDKMYWYQQDPGMELHLIHYSYGVNSTEKGDLSSESTVSRIRTEHFPLTLESARPSHTSQYLCASGRLGGDTEAFFGQGTRLTVV.

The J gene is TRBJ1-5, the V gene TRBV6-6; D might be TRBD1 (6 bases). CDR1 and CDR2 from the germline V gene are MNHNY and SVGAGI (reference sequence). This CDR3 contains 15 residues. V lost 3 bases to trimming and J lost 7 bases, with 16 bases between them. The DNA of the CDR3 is TGTGCCAGCAGTTATCTTGGGGGCGCAGGGCAGCCCCAGCATTTT. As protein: CASSYLGGAGQPQHF.

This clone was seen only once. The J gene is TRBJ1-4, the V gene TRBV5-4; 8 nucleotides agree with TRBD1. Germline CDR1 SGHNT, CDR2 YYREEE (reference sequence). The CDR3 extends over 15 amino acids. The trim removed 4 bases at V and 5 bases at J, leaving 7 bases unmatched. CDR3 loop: CASSTRTGSNEKLFF. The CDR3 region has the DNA TGTGCCAGCAGCACCCGGACAGGGAGCAATGAAAAACTGTTTTTT.

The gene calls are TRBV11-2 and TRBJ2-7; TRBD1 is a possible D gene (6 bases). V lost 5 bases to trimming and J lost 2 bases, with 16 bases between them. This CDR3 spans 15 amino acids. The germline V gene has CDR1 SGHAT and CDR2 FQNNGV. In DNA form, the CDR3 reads TGTGCCAGCAGCCCAATGACAGGTCTCCCCTACGAGCAGTACTTC. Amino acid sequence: CASSPMTGLPYEQYF.

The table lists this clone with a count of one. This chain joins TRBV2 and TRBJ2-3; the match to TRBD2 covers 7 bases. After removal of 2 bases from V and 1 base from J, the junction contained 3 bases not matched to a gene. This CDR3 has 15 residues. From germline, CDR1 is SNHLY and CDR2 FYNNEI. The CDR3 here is CASSERLAGTDTQYF. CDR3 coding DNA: TGTGCCAGCAGTGAACGTCTAGCGGGCACAGATACGCAGTATTTT.

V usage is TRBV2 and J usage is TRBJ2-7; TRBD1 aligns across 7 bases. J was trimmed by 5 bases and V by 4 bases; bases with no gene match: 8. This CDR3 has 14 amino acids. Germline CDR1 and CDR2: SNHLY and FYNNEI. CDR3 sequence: CASSGSQGIHEQYF. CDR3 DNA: TGTGCCAGCAGTGGGTCACAGGGGATCCACGAGCAGTACTTC.

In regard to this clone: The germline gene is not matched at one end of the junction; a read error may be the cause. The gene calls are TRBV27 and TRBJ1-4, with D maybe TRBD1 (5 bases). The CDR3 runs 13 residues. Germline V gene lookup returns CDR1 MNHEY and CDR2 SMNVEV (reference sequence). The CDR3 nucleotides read TGTGCCAGCAGTACAAACAGGTTTGAAAAAATGTTTTTT. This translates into CASSTNRFEKMFF. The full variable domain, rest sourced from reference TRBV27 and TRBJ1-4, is EAQVTQNPRYLITVTGKKLTVTCSQNMNHEYMSWYRQDPGLGLRQIYYSMNVEVTDKGDVPEGYKVSRKEKRNFPLILESPSPNQTSLYFCASSTNRFEKMFFGSGTQLSVL.

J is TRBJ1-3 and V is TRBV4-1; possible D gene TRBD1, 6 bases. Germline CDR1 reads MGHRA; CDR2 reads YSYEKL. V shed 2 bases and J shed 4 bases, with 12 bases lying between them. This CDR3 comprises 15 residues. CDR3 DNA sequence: TGCGCCAGCAGCCAACTACAGGGTTTCGGAAACACCATATATTTT. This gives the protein CASSQLQGFGNTIYF.

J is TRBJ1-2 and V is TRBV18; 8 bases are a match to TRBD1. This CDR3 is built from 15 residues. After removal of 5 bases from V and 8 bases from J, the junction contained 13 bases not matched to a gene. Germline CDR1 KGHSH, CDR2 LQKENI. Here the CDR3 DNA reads TGTGCCAGCTCAGCTACGGCCGACAGGGGCCACGGCTACACCTTC. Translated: CASSATADRGHGYTF.

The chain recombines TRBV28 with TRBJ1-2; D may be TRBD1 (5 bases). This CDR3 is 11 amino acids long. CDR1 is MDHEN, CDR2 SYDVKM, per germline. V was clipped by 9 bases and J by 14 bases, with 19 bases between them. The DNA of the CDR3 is TGTGCCAGTCAAGGGGCAGTTCTCAGGACCTTC. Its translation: CASQGAVLRTF.

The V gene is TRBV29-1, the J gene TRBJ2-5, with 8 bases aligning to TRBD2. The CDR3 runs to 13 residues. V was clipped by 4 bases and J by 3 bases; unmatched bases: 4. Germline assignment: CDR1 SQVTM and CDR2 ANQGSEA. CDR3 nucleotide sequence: TGCAGCGTTGGTCGGGGGGGGGAAGAGACCCAGTACTTC. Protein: CSVGRGGEETQYF.

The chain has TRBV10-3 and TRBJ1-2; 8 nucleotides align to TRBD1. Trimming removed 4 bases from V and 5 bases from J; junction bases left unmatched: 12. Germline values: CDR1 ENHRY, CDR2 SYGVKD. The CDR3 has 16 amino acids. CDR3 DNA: TGTGCCATCAGTGTTACCCACGAGGACAGGGTATATGGCTACACCTTC. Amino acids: CAISVTHEDRVYGYTF.

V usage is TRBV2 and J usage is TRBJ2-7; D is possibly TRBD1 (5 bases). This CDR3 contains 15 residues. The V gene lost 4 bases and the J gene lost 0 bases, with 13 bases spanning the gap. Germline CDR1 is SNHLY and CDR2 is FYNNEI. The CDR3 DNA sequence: TGTGCCAGCAGTGTAGGGCAGGGATTCTCCTACGAGCAGTACTTC. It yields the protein CASSVGQGFSYEQYF.

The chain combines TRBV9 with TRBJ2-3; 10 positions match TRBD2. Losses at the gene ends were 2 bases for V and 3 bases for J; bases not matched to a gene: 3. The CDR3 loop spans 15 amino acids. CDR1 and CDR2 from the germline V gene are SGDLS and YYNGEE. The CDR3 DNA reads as TGTGCCAGCAGCGTCGATAGCGGGGGGACAGATACGCAGTATTTT. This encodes CASSVDSGGTDTQYF. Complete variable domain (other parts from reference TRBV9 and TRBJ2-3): DSGVTQTPKHLITATGQRVTLRCSPRSGDLSVYWYQQSLDQGLQFLIQYYNGEERAKGNILERFSAQQFPDLHSELNLSSLELGDSALYFCASSVDSGGTDTQYFGPGTRLTVL.

DNA for the CDR3: TGCGCCAGCAGCCAAGACCAGTTTATTGAGACCCAGTACTTC. Amino acids: CASSQDQFIETQYF. The rearrangement links TRBV4-1 to TRBJ2-5; no reliable D call. The CDR3 is 14 residues long. CDR1 and CDR2 from the germline V gene are MGHRA and YSYEKL. The V and J ends lost 0 bases and 5 bases respectively, with 10 bases between them.

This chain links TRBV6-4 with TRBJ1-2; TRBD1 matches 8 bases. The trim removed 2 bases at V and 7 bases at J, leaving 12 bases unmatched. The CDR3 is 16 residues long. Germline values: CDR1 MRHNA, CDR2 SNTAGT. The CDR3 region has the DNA TGTGCCAGCAGTGACACCTACAGGGGGAGGTTTGGTGGCTACACCTTC. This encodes CASSDTYRGRFGGYTF.

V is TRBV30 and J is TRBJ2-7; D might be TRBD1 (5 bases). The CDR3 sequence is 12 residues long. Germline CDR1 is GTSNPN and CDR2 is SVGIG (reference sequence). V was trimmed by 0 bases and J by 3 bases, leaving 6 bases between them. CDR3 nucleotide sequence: TGTGCCTGGAGTGTAACAGGCTACGAGCAGTACTTC. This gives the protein CAWSVTGYEQYF. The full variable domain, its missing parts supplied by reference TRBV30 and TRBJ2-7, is SQTIHQWPATLVQPVGSPLSLECTVEGTSNPNLYWYRQAAGRGLQLLFYSVGIGQISSEVPQNLSASRPQDRQFILSSKKLLLSDSGFYLCAWSVTGYEQYFGPGTRLTVT.

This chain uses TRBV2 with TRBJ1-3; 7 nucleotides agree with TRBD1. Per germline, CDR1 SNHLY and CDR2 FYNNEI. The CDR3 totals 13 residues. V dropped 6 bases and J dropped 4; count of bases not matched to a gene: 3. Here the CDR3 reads CASSMDRGNTIYF. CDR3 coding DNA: TGTGCCAGCAGCATGGACAGGGGAAACACCATATATTTT.

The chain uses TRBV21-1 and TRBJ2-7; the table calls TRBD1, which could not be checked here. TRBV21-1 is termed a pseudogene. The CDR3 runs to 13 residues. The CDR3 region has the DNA TGTGCCAGCAGTACAGGGAGCTCCTACGAGCAGTACTTC. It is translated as CASSTGSSYEQYF.

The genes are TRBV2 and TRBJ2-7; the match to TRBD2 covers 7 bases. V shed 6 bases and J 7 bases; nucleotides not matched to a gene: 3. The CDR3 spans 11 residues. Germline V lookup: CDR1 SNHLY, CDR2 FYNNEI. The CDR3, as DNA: TGTGCCAGCAGGAGGGAGGGGGAGCAGTACTTC. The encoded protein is CASRREGEQYF.

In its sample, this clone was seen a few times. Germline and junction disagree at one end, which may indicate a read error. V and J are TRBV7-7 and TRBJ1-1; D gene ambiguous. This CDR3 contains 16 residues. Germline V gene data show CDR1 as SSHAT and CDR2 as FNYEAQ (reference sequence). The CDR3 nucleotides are TGTGCTAGCAGCCCGCTCGAGGGCGGAATGAACACTGAAGCTTTCTTT. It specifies CASSPLEGGMNTEAFF.

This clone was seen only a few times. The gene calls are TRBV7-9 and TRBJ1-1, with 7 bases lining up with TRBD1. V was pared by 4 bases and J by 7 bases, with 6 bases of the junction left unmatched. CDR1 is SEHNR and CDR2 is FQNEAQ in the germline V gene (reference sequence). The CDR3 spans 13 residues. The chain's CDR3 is CASSSRQGFEAFF. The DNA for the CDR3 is TGTGCCAGCAGCTCACGACAGGGTTTTGAAGCTTTCTTT.

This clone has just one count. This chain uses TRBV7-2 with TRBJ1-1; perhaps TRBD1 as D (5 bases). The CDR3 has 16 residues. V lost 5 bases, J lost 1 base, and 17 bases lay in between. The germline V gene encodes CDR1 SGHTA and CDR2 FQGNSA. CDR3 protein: CASSPWGRVTNTEAFF. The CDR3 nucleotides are TGTGCCAGCAGCCCCTGGGGCAGGGTCACGAACACTGAAGCTTTCTTT.